The 17 T cell receptor beta chains in this list originate from one sample, sequenced in a study of blood T cells in healthy people across ages. The use of a sample-barcoded 5' primer and a J-beta primer mix characterized a second PCR of about 7 to 12 cycles. TCRdb independently ran MiXCR on the 5' RACE reads; one entry per CDR3 protein. The data show about 1.5 million distinct CDR3 sequences, 35% to 45% seen once. The material sequenced was blood. The receptors stem from a woman under 30 in good health.

The CDR3 sequence is CASSWGNLRPSYNEQYF. The DNA for the CDR3 is TGTGCCAGCAGCTGGGGCAATTTGAGGCCCTCCTACAATGAGCAGTACTTC. The chain joins TRBV7-2 to TRBJ2-1; perhaps TRBD1 as D (5 bases). The DNA end lines up better with TRBJ2-7; the J call may be wrong. Germline-derived CDR1 and CDR2 are SGHTA and FQGNSA. The CDR3 has 17 amino acids.

This clonotype was seen just once. V is TRBV11-2 and J is TRBJ2-1; TRBD2 matches at 7 bases. The germline gives CDR1 SGHAT, CDR2 FQNNGV. V shed 6 bases and J 8 bases; nucleotides not matched to a gene: 13. This CDR3 spans 15 amino acids. Here the CDR3 DNA reads TGTGCCAGCAGGGGACTGCGGGAGAGGTGGCATGAGCAGTTCTTC. Translating it yields CASRGLRERWHEQFF.

This clonotype was detected only once. This sequence joins TRBV27 and TRBJ2-3; D is undetermined. The length of the CDR3 is 14 residues. V was trimmed by 5 bases and J by 6 bases, leaving 15 bases between them. Germline lookup yields CDR1 MNHEY and CDR2 SMNVEV (reference sequence). In nucleotides, the CDR3 is TGTGCCAGCAGTCCGTCCCCTCTTCGTGATACGCAGTATTTT. This translates into CASSPSPLRDTQYF.

Details on this clonotype: Just one base apart from a much larger clone, this may be a read error. The chain links TRBV20-1 to TRBJ2-1, with TRBD2 matching over 13 bases. The end of the DNA is better explained by TRBJ2-7, so the J call may be wrong. The V gene's germline CDR1 is DFQATT and CDR2 SNEGSKA (reference sequence). The CDR3 contains 14 residues. CDR3 region: CGAGLAGDYNEQYF. CDR3 bases: TGCGGTGCTGGACTAGCGGGAGACTACAATGAGCAGTACTTC.

The sample holds a few counts of this clonotype. The chain carries TRBV6-1 and TRBJ1-4; 7 bases fit TRBD1. The germline gives CDR1 MNHNS, CDR2 SASEGT. Trimming at V came to 0 bases and at J to 6 bases, leaving 7 bases not matched to a gene. This CDR3 contains 16 residues. Here the CDR3 DNA reads TGTGCCAGCAGTGAAGCCGCCAGGGGGATCGATGAAAAACTGTTTTTT. Protein product: CASSEAARGIDEKLFF.

This clonotype was observed a handful of times. The J gene is TRBJ1-1, the V gene TRBV7-9; D is perhaps TRBD1 (5 bases). The CDR3 extends over 12 amino acids. With 5 bases removed from V and 6 bases from J, the gap between germline ends came to 10 bases. The V gene's germline CDR1 is SEHNR and CDR2 FQNEAQ (reference sequence). CDR3: CASSRQIAEAFF. The CDR3 DNA sequence: TGTGCCAGCAGCAGACAGATTGCTGAAGCTTTCTTT.

The gene calls are TRBV5-1 and TRBJ1-2, with D possibly matching TRBD1 (5 bases). V was clipped by 0 bases and J by 7 bases, with 16 bases between them. Germline V lookup: CDR1 SGHRS, CDR2 YFSETQ. CDR3 length: 15 residues. The CDR3 here is CASSLAPGLESGYTF. The DNA for the CDR3 is TGCGCCAGCAGCTTGGCCCCAGGGTTGGAATCTGGCTACACCTTC.

The chain uses TRBV6-5 and TRBJ1-1, with 7 bases that match TRBD1. This CDR3 is built from 15 residues. The germline gives CDR1 MNHEY, CDR2 SVGAGI. Losses at the gene ends were 4 bases for V and 1 base for J; bases not matched to a gene: 6. The CDR3 loop is CASSFPGQPNTEAFF. The CDR3 DNA follows: TGTGCCAGCAGTTTCCCGGGACAGCCGAACACTGAAGCTTTCTTT.

CDR3 sequence reads: CASKGQGDGEQYF. The DNA for the CDR3 is TGTGCCAGTAAAGGACAGGGGGATGGCGAGCAGTACTTC. The V and J genes are TRBV10-3 and TRBJ2-4, with TRBD1 matching over 10 bases. The J call may be wrong; the DNA end is better matched by TRBJ2-7. Looked up from germline, CDR1 is ENHRY and CDR2 is SYGVKD. The CDR3 loop spans 13 amino acids.

In this sample, this clonotype turned up a few times. V is TRBV6-5 and J is TRBJ2-3; possibly TRBD2 for D (6 bases). The CDR3 loop spans 16 amino acids. V gave up 0 bases and J gave up 1 base, with 11 bases separating them. Germline lookup yields CDR1 MNHEY and CDR2 SVGAGI. The CDR3 DNA reads as TGTGCCAGCAGTTACTCTTCCGGGGGAGGCACAGATACGCAGTATTTT. Translating gives CASSYSSGGGTDTQYF.

The rearrangement joins TRBV27 to TRBJ2-7; TRBD1 or TRBD2 may be the D gene (5 bases each). V lost 2 bases and J 0 bases, leaving 11 bases between the germline ends. The length of the CDR3 is 15 residues. Germline lookup yields CDR1 MNHEY and CDR2 SMNVEV (reference sequence). CDR3 nucleotides: TGTGCCAGCAGTTTAACGGGGCAGAACTCCTACGAGCAGTACTTC. It is translated as CASSLTGQNSYEQYF.

This rearrangement joins TRBV15 to TRBJ1-4, with D uncertain. The germline gives CDR1 LNHNV, CDR2 YYDKDF (reference sequence). The CDR3 covers 17 residues. V lost 3 bases to trimming and J lost 7 bases, with 21 bases between them. The CDR3, as DNA: TGTGCCACCAGCAGCGTACTGGTGGGTGGCATGGGTGAAAAACTGTTTTTT. This translates into CATSSVLVGGMGEKLFF.

The chain is built from TRBV7-2 and TRBJ1-5; D possibly corresponds to TRBD1 (5 bases). This CDR3 is 15 amino acids long. The V gene lost 3 bases and the J gene lost 2 bases, with 11 bases spanning the gap. CDR1 is SGHTA and CDR2 is FQGNSA in the germline V gene. CDR3 in DNA: TGTGCCAGCAGCTTTTCCCAGGGAGGCAATCAGCCCCAGCATTTT. This gives the protein CASSFSQGGNQPQHF.

V gene TRBV20-1 combines with J gene TRBJ1-2; D is undetermined. Looked up from germline, CDR1 is DFQATT and CDR2 is SNEGSKA (reference sequence). The V end was cut by 1 base, the J end by 3 bases, with 12 bases between. The CDR3 contains 14 residues. DNA for the CDR3: TGCAGTGCTAGAGTAGGAGGGAACGACTATGGCTACACCTTC. Its protein is CSARVGGNDYGYTF.

The chain joins TRBV27 to TRBJ2-1; D gene unclear. V was trimmed by 5 bases and J by 7 bases, leaving 12 bases between them. Germline values: CDR1 MNHEY, CDR2 SMNVEV (reference sequence). CDR3 length: 13 residues. CDR3 protein: CASSAYQENEQFF. The CDR3 coding sequence is TGTGCCAGCAGTGCCTATCAGGAGAATGAGCAGTTCTTC.

The V and J genes are TRBV9 and TRBJ1-6; D gene unclear. The germline CDR1 and CDR2 sequences are SGDLS and YYNGEE. There are 14 residues in the CDR3. V shed 3 bases and J shed 10 bases, with 14 bases lying between them. DNA for the CDR3: TGTGCCAGCAGCGCACCGTTATCAGCGTCACCCCTCCACTTT. Translation gives CASSAPLSASPLHF.

Of note for this clonotype: The junction does not match germline at one end; this may be a read error. V is TRBV9 and J is TRBJ2-1; possible D gene TRBD1, 5 bases. CDR1 and CDR2 from the germline V gene are SGDLS and YYNGEE. CDR3 size: 16 residues. CDR3 region: CASSVGPRWTNNEQFF. The CDR3 region has the DNA TGTGCCAGCAGCGTAGGGCCTAGGTGGACAAACAACGAGCAGTTCTTC.